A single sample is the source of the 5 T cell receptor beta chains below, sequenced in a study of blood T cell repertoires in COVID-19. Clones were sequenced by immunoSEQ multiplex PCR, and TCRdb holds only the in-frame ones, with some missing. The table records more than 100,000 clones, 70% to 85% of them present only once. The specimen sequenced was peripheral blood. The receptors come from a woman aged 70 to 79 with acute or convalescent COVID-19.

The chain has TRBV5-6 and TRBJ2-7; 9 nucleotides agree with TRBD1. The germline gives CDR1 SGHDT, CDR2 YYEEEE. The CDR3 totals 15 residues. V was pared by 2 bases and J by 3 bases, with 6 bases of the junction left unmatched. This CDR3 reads CASSLRGDRDYEQYV. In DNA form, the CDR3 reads TGTGCCAGCAGCTTAAGAGGGGACAGGGACTACGAGCAGTACGTC.

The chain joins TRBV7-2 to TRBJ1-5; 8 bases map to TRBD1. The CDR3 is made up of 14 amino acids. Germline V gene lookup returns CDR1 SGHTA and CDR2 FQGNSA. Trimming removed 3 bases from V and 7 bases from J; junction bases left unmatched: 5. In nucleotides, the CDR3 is TGTGCCAGCAGCTTCACAGGGGGTGAGCAGCCCCAGCATTTT. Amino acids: CASSFTGGEQPQHF. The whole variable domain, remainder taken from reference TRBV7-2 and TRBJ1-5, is GAGVSQSPSNKVTEKGKDVELRCDPISGHTALYWYRQSLGQGLEFLIYFQGNSAPDKSGLPSDRFSAERTGGSVSTLTIQRTQQEDSAVYLCASSFTGGEQPQHFGDGTRLSIL.

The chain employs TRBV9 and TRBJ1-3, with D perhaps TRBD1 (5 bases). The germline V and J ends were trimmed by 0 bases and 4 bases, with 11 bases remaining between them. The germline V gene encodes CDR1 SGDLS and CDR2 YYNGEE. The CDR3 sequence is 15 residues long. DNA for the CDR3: TGTGCCAGCAGCGTAGACGGGGGTTCAGGAAACACCATATATTTT. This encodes CASSVDGGSGNTIYF.

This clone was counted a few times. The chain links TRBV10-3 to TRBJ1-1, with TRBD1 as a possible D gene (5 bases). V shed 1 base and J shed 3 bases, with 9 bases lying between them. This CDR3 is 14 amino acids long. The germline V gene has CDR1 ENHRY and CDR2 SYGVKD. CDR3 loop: CAISEFGGDTEAFF. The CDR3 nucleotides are TGTGCCATCAGTGAGTTTGGGGGGGACACTGAAGCTTTCTTT.

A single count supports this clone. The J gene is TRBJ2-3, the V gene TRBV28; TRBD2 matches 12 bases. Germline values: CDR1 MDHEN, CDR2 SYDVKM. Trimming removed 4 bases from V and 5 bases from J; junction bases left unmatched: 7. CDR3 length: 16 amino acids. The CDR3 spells CASSSPSGGARDTQYF. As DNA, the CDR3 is TGTGCCAGCAGTTCTCCTAGCGGGGGGGCTAGAGATACGCAGTATTTT.